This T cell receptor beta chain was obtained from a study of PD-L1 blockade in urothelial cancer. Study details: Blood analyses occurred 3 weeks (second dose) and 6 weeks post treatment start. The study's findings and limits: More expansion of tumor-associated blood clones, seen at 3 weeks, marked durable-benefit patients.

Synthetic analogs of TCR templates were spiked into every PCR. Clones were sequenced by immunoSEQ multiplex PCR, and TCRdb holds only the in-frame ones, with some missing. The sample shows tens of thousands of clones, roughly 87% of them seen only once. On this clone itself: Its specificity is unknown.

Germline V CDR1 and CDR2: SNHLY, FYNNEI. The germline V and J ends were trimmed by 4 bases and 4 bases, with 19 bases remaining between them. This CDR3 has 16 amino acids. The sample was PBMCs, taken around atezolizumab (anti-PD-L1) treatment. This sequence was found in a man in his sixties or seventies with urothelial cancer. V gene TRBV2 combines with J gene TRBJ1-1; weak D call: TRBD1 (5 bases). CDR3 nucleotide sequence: TGTGCCAGCAGTGGAGTCTCAGGGAGGGGAGGCACTGAAGCTTTCTTT. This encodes CASSGVSGRGGTEAFF.